This T cell receptor (beta chain) comes out of a study of T cell clones after liver transplantation. Overall study: Post-transplant blood was tracked for graft-donor-reactive T cell clones identified in a pre-transplant mixed lymphocyte reaction. Standard immunosuppression, with no induction, continued until 12-24 months after transplant.

General observations from the study: Donor-reactive sequences fell more than third party-reactive ones, suggesting partial deletion.

Clones were read by immunoSEQ multiplex PCR, and TCRdb kept only the in-frame ones, dropping some. The table has 65,000 to 85,000 clones, 80% to 85% seen once. Unstimulated PBMCs were sorted into CD3+CD4+ and CD3+CD8+ populations. Germline lookup yields CDR1 LGHNA and CDR2 YNFKEQ. V lost 4 bases and J lost 1, with 13 bases in between. The CDR3 covers 15 residues. Of note for this clone: Its antigen remains unknown.

The receptor's source is a human patient who received a liver transplant. These T cells may partly come from the graft donor. V and J are TRBV4-2 and TRBJ1-1; D is perhaps TRBD1 (5 bases). The sample in question was CD4+ T cells from blood, obtained around 50 months after liver transplant. Written as DNA, the CDR3 is TGTGCCAGCAGCCCCTCCCCCAGGGAGAACACTGAAGCTTTCTTT. Residues: CASSPSPRENTEAFF.